This T cell receptor (beta chain) was recovered during a study of blood T cell repertoires in COVID-19. Sequencing used immunoSEQ multiplex PCR; TCRdb keeps in-frame clones, though not all of them. Of some 200,000 clones listed, 84% are singletons. The length of the CDR3 is 18 residues. V was trimmed by 5 bases and J by 2 bases, leaving 23 bases between them. The germline CDR1 and CDR2 sequences are SGHVS and FNYEAQ. Sequencing input: peripheral blood. The chain recombines TRBV7-6 with TRBJ2-3; D may be TRBD2 (6 bases). This TCR was recovered from a woman in her fifties or sixties who had recovered from COVID-19. The CDR3 nucleotides are TGTGCCAGCAGCCTAGACCCCCCTGGCGGGGTGGTCACAGATACGCAGTATTTT. Amino acids: CASSLDPPGGVVTDTQYF. Complete variable domain (other parts from reference TRBV7-6 and TRBJ2-3): GAGVSQSPRYKVTKRGQDVALRCDPISGHVSLYWYRQALGQGPEFLTYFNYEAQQDKSGLPNDRFSAERPEGSISTLTIQRTEQRDSAMYRCASSLDPPGGVVTDTQYFGPGTRLTVL.